This T cell receptor (beta chain) stems from a study of blood T cell repertoires in COVID-19. Study-wide context: Whether acute or convalescent, the COVID-19 samples came from the United States, Italy and Spain. T cells, B-cell-depleted T cells, or PBMCs supplied cDNA or gDNA.

This CDR3 is built from 17 residues. Trimming cost V 7 bases and J 3 bases; bases outside gene matches: 14. Per the germline V gene, CDR1 is MDHEN and CDR2 is SYDVKM. For recovered donors of Cohort 3, there were two negative PCRs, clearance, or symptom resolution. In the original processing: Scientists estimated how many nucleated cells there were by amplifying reference gene primers. Sequencing was performed with immunoSEQ multiplex PCR; in TCRdb, only in-frame clones are kept and a portion is missing. The V and J calls and clone size were taken over from that table, and D and trimming were inferred from the DNA. The sample has some 200,000 clones, roughly 80% seen once.

This chain connects TRBV28 to TRBJ1-1; 10 bases agree with TRBD1. The sequencing sample was made of PBMCs or T cells enriched from blood (not recorded which). The sequence was collected from a man in his forties or fifties who had recovered from COVID-19. The CDR3 is CASTVGTGVFRDTEAFF. In nucleotides, the CDR3 is TGTGCCAGCACCGTAGGGACAGGGGTTTTTCGGGACACTGAAGCTTTCTTT. The full variable domain, completed using reference TRBV28 and TRBJ1-1, is DVKVTQSSRYLVKRTGEKVFLECVQDMDHENMFWYRQDPGLGLRLIYFSYDVKMKEKGDIPEGYSVSREKKERFSLILESASTNQTSMYLCASTVGTGVFRDTEAFFGQGTRLTVV.